Each of the 9 T cell receptor beta chains below was sequenced from the same sample in a study of blood T cells in healthy people across ages. Primers used in a second PCR of roughly 6 to 11 cycles were a sample-barcoded 5' primer and a J-beta primer mix. TCRdb independently ran MiXCR on the 5' RACE reads; one entry per CDR3 protein. Among hundreds of thousands of distinct CDR3 sequences listed, about half were seen once. The source material was blood. The origin of the receptors is a man older than 75 in good health.

In this sample, this clonotype turned up many times. This chain links TRBV6-5 with TRBJ2-5; D not resolved. V lost 0 bases, J lost 5 bases, and 13 bases lay in between. The CDR3 sequence is 15 residues long. Germline V gene sequence: CDR1 MNHEY, CDR2 SVGAGI. As DNA, the CDR3 is TGTGCCAGCAGTTACTCGACGAGGTTCGGTGAGACCCAGTACTTC. Translating gives CASSYSTRFGETQYF.

CDR3 nucleotide sequence: TGTGCCAGCAGCCGGGACAGGGCGTCCTATGGCTACACCTTC. Residues: CASSRDRASYGYTF. The chain combines TRBV28 with TRBJ1-2, with 9 bases fitting TRBD1. Germline loops: CDR1 MDHEN, CDR2 SYDVKM. V was clipped by 6 bases and J by 4 bases; unmatched bases: 6. The CDR3 has 14 residues.

This clonotype occurred many times. The rearrangement joins TRBV5-1 to TRBJ2-7, with 7 bases fitting TRBD2. V shed 1 base and J 3 bases; nucleotides not matched to a gene: 7. This CDR3 is built from 15 residues. In germline, CDR1 is SGHRS, CDR2 YFSETQ. CDR3 region: CASSLKLAEGYEQYF. Written as DNA, the CDR3 is TGCGCCAGCAGCTTGAAGCTAGCGGAGGGCTACGAGCAGTACTTC.

The genes are TRBV30 and TRBJ2-1, with TRBD2 identical over 7 bases. This CDR3 region has 15 residues. The germline V gene encodes CDR1 GTSNPN and CDR2 SVGIG (reference sequence). V lost 2 bases, J lost 8 bases, and 12 bases stayed unmatched. The CDR3 here is CAWSPGTGGVDEQFF. In nucleotides, the CDR3 is TGTGCCTGGAGTCCCGGGACGGGAGGTGTGGATGAGCAGTTCTTC.

The J gene is TRBJ1-5, the V gene TRBV2, with 7 bases matching TRBD1. Germline CDR1 reads SNHLY; CDR2 reads FYNNEI. CDR3 size: 14 residues. Losses at the gene ends were 6 bases for V and 3 bases for J; bases not matched to a gene: 5. CDR3 sequence (DNA): TGTGCCAGCAGCCTGACAGGGCTCAATCAGCCCCAGCATTTT. Its translation: CASSLTGLNQPQHF.

The chain links TRBV20-1 to TRBJ2-4; D unclear. CDR1 and CDR2 from the germline V gene are DFQATT and SNEGSKA (reference sequence). Trimming shortened V by 3 bases and J by 0 bases, and 9 bases separated the two germline ends. This CDR3 contains 14 residues. The CDR3 loop reads CSASPSIAKNIQYF. The CDR3 DNA reads as TGCAGTGCTAGTCCGAGTATAGCCAAAAACATTCAGTACTTC.

This chain links TRBV27 with TRBJ2-3; the match to TRBD2 covers 14 bases. Germline values: CDR1 MNHEY, CDR2 SMNVEV (reference sequence). The CDR3 loop spans 17 amino acids. J gave up 1 base and V 7 bases, and 7 bases lay outside the gene matches. CDR3: CASTGTSGGWGTDTQYF. CDR3 nucleotide sequence: TGTGCCAGCACCGGGACTAGCGGGGGTTGGGGCACAGATACGCAGTATTTT.

The chain couples TRBV11-3 to TRBJ2-1; TRBD1 agrees at 7 bases. CDR3 length equals 15 residues. The germline V gene has CDR1 SGHNT and CDR2 YENEEA. The junction had 17 bases not matched to a gene; V was cut back by 5 bases and J by 13 bases. CDR3 loop: CASSPRGSGTVQQFF. The CDR3 nucleotides read TGTGCCAGCAGCCCTCGAGGCTCCGGGACAGTTCAACAGTTCTTC.

This clonotype occurred a few times. The genes are TRBV11-2 and TRBJ2-1, with D perhaps TRBD1 (5 bases). The ends were cut back, 3 bases at V and 2 bases at J, with 17 bases in the middle. The CDR3 is 17 residues long. The germline CDR1 and CDR2 sequences are SGHAT and FQNNGV. This chain's CDR3 is CASSFGARGSPYNEQFF. CDR3 sequence (DNA): TGTGCCAGCAGCTTCGGAGCTAGGGGTTCTCCCTACAATGAGCAGTTCTTC. Using reference TRBV11-2 and TRBJ2-1 for the parts outside the CDR3, the full variable domain is EAGVAQSPRYKIIEKRQSVAFWCNPISGHATLYWYQQILGQGPKLLIQFQNNGVVDDSQLPKDRFSAERLKGVDSTLKIQPAKLEDSAVYLCASSFGARGSPYNEQFFGPGTRLTVL.